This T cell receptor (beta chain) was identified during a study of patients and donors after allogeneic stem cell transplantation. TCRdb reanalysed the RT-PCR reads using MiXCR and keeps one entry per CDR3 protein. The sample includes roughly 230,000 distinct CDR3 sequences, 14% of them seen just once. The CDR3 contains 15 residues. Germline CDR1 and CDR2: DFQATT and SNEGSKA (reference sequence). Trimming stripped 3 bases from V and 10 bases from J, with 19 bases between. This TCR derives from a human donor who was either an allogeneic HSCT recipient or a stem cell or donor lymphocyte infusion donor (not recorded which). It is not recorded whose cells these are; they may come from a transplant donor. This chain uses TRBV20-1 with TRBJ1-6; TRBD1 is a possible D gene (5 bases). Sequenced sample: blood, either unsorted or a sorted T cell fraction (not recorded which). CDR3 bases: TGCAGTGCTAGCGGAGGGCCAGAAAGGGGCTCACCCCTCCACTTT. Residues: CSASGGPERGSPLHF.